A single T cell receptor (beta chain) is shown here with its context. The data were taken from a study of blood T cell repertoires in COVID-19. It was within 2 weeks before study entry that exposed participants met a COVID-19 case. Profiled with immunoSEQ multiplex PCR; TCRdb holds only in-frame clones, not every one. The sample has fewer than 250,000 clones, 80% to 90% seen once; the top ten hold 4.8%. The V and J ends lost 1 base and 5 bases respectively, with 17 bases between them. The CDR3 is made up of 15 amino acids. Germline loops: CDR1 GTSNPN, CDR2 SVGIG (reference sequence). This TCR derives from a woman aged 45 to 65 who had been exposed to COVID-19. This chain links TRBV30 with TRBJ2-5; D perhaps matches TRBD2 (5 bases). Sequenced input: PBMCs or T cells enriched from blood (not recorded which). CDR3 protein: CAWSGGARGEETQYF. CDR3 nucleotides: TGTGCCTGGAGTGGAGGTGCTCGGGGTGAGGAGACCCAGTACTTC.